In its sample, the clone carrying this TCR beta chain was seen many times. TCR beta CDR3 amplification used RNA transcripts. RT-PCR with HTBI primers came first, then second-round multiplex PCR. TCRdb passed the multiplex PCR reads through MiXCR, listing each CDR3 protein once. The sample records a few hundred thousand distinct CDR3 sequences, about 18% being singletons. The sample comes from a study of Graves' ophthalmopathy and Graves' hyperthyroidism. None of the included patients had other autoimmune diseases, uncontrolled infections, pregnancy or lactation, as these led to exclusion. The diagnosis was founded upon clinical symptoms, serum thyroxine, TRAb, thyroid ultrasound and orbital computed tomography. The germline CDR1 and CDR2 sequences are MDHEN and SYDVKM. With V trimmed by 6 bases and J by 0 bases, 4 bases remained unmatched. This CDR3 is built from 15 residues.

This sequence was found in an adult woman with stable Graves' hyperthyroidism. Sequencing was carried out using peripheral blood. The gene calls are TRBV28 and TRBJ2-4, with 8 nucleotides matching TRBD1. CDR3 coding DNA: TGTGCCAGCAGCTCGACAGGGGTAGCCAAAAACATTCAGTACTTC. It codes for CASSSTGVAKNIQYF.